This TCR beta chain came from a study of shared clonotypes between healthy human individuals. General study points: Naive subsets tended to show greater estimated richness than memory subsets.

In regard to this clone: Its antigen remains unidentified.

The method was immunoSEQ multiplex PCR; TCRdb's version includes in-frame clones alone and lacks a portion of them. The table includes roughly 2 million clones, roughly 94% detected once. Sequenced: naive CD4+ T cells sorted from blood. Subset given: CD45RA+ positively selected. The receptor's source is a man between 18 and 29 years old in good health.

The CDR3 reads CASSEGGATNEKLFF. CDR3 in DNA: TGTGCCAGCAGTGAGGGCGGTGCAACTAATGAAAAACTGTTTTTT. The chain has TRBV2 and TRBJ1-4, with unresolved D. Germline V gives CDR1 SNHLY, CDR2 FYNNEI. With 3 bases removed from V and 0 bases from J, the gap between germline ends came to 8 bases. This CDR3 is 15 amino acids long. The whole variable domain, filled in from reference TRBV2 and TRBJ1-4, reads EPEVTQTPSHQVTQMGQEVILRCVPISNHLYFYWYRQILGQKVEFLVSFYNNEISEKSEIFDDQFSVERPDGSNFTLKIRSTKLEDSAMYFCASSEGGATNEKLFFGSGTQLSVL.